The source of this T cell receptor beta chain is a study of control samples from healthy donors and cancer patients. V was shortened by 8 bases and J by 6 bases, with 26 bases between the two germline ends. Germline CDR1 SNHLY, CDR2 FYNNEI. The CDR3 consists of 16 residues. Sequencing was performed with immunoSEQ multiplex PCR; in TCRdb, only in-frame clones are kept and a portion is missing. The sample's table shows about 200,000 clones. Material: blood. The V call is TRBV2, the J call TRBJ2-7, with D perhaps TRBD1 or TRBD2 (5 bases each). The sequence was obtained from a woman in her twenties or thirties in good health. DNA of the CDR3: TGTGCCAGCCGCCATTCCCCGGGGCCGGAGGACCGCGAGCAGTACTTC. Protein sequence: CASRHSPGPEDREQYF.